This T cell receptor (beta chain) emerged from a study of T cells in Graves' hyperthyroidism and ophthalmopathy. Uncontrolled infection, other autoimmune disease, pregnancy and lactation each barred patients from inclusion. Isolation of PBMCs was performed on about 9.9 ml fresh peripheral blood. From RNA transcripts, TCR beta CDR3 regions were amplified. First-round RT-PCR of the TCR CDR3 relied on the HTBI primer set. MiXCR was run by TCRdb on the multiplex PCR reads, yielding one entry per CDR3 protein. The repertoire holds approximately 400,000 distinct CDR3 sequences, with 14% as singletons. At least ten counts were recorded for this clonotype. Germline CDR1 is SGHTA and CDR2 is FQGNSA. The CDR3 runs to 13 residues. The germline V and J ends were trimmed by 6 bases and 8 bases, with 16 bases remaining between them.

The sequenced sample was blood. J is TRBJ1-1 and V is TRBV7-2; D is uncertain. This sequence was found in a woman under 40 with Graves' ophthalmopathy. This chain's CDR3 is CASSSWVREEAFF. The CDR3 DNA sequence: TGTGCCAGCAGTTCATGGGTGCGGGAAGAAGCTTTCTTT.